This T cell receptor (beta chain) is from a study of T cells after yellow fever vaccination. Whole-study results and caveats: Clones that expanded after primary vaccination mostly reappeared after the booster (96% CD4, 70% to 90% CD8).

Turning to this clonotype: As yet, its antigen is unknown.

Universal primer sites and UMIs were introduced during 5'RACE template-switching synthesis of TCR cDNA. Using its own MiXCR run on the 5' RACE reads, TCRdb lists one record per CDR3 protein. Of approximately 550,000 distinct CDR3 sequences in the sample, around 21% were seen once. The sequence was obtained from a man aged 25-40 years who received the YFV17D yellow fever vaccine. Sequencing used PBMCs, obtained 15 days after the yellow fever booster vaccination.

This CDR3 reads CAWSRESAGELFF. CDR3 DNA sequence: TGTGCCTGGAGCCGCGAGTCGGCCGGGGAGCTGTTTTTT. The V call is TRBV30, the J call TRBJ2-2; no clear D. The CDR3 extends over 13 amino acids. CDR1 is GTSNPN and CDR2 is SVGIG in the germline V gene (reference sequence). With 3 bases removed from V and 6 bases from J, the gap between germline ends came to 11 bases.